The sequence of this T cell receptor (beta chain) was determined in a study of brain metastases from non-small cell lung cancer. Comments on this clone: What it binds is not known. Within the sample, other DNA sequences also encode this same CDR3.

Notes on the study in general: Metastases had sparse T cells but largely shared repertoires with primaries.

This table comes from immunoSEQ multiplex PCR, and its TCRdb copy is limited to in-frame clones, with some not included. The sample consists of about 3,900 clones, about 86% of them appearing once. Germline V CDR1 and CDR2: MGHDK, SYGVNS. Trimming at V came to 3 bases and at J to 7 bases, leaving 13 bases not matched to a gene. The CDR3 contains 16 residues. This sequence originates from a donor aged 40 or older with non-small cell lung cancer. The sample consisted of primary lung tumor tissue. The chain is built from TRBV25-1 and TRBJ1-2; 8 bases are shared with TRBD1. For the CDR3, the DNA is TGTGCCAGCAGTGACGGGGGAACAGGGGGTCTCCTTGGCTACACCTTC. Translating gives CASSDGGTGGLLGYTF.